A single sample gave rise to the 15 T cell receptor beta chains below, sequenced in a study of T cell changes during pregnancy in multiple sclerosis (dated by TCRdb to between 2018 and 2021). The protocol used for the library was the immunoSEQ multiplex PCR assay. TCRdb's version of the immuneACCESS table is confined to in-frame rearrangements and falls short of the full clone set. An unresolved V gene accounts for under half of the shortfall where checked; the remainder is of unknown origin. The sample yields about 13,000 clones; around nine tenths were counted once. Together, the top ten hold about 8.1% of the sample. The input for sequencing was CD8+ T cells from peripheral blood mononuclear cells, taken in the first trimester of pregnancy. These receptors were obtained from a female donor with multiple sclerosis, enrolled in a pregnancy study.

CDR3 DNA sequence: TGTGCCAGCAGTTTTCAGGGCGGAGGGGCCTACGAGCAGTACTTC. It specifies CASSFQGGGAYEQYF. The V gene is TRBV6-1, the J gene TRBJ2-7; weak D call: TRBD2 (6 bases). Per germline, CDR1 MNHNS and CDR2 SASEGT. Trimming took 5 bases from V and 2 from J, leaving 16 bases between them. CDR3 length: 15 amino acids.

This clone was seen a single time. This chain joins TRBV29-1 and TRBJ2-7; TRBD2 might be the D (6 bases). Germline assignment: CDR1 SQVTM and CDR2 ANQGSEA. The CDR3 runs 12 residues. Trimming left V 4 bases short and J 3 bases short, with 10 bases between. The CDR3, as DNA: TGCAGCGTTGGTCCGGGGGACTACGAGCAGTACTTC. Translation gives CSVGPGDYEQYF.

The chain carries TRBV9 and TRBJ2-3; 7 bases are shared with TRBD1. CDR3 size: 14 residues. Trimming at V came to 3 bases and at J to 4 bases, leaving 5 bases not matched to a gene. Per germline, CDR1 SGDLS and CDR2 YYNGEE. The CDR3 region is CASSASGQSDTQYF. CDR3 in DNA: TGTGCCAGCAGCGCATCGGGACAGTCAGATACGCAGTATTTT.

This chain connects TRBV4-1 to TRBJ1-4; D not certain. V was trimmed by 1 base and J by 5 bases, leaving 17 bases between them. The CDR3 runs 17 residues. Germline CDR1 and CDR2: MGHRA and YSYEKL. CDR3 DNA: TGCGCCAGCAGCCAAGCGGCTGTAGTACGGAGAAATGAAAAACTGTTTTTT. Translating it yields CASSQAAVVRRNEKLFF.

In its sample, this clone is medium-sized (0.01 to 0.1%). The rearrangement joins TRBV5-4 to TRBJ1-1; perhaps TRBD1 as D (6 bases). Trimming pared 4 bases from V and 1 base from J, leaving 11 bases between. The CDR3 spans 14 residues. The germline V gene has CDR1 SGHNT and CDR2 YYREEE (reference sequence). The CDR3 region has the DNA TGTGCCAGCAGCCCGAGGGGGTGGAACACTGAAGCTTTCTTT. Translation gives CASSPRGWNTEAFF.

The rearrangement joins TRBV11-3 to TRBJ2-1; TRBD2 agrees at 8 bases. This CDR3 region has 14 residues. CDR1 and CDR2 from the germline V gene are SGHNT and YENEEA. V was clipped by 5 bases and J by 5 bases; unmatched bases: 5. CDR3 DNA sequence: TGTGCCAGCAGCCCCCGGACTAGCCACAATGAGCAGTTCTTC. This gives the protein CASSPRTSHNEQFF.

The chain uses TRBV7-9 and TRBJ2-1; 8 nucleotides line up with TRBD1. J gave up 2 bases and V 7 bases, and 10 bases lay outside the gene matches. This CDR3 spans 16 amino acids. Per the germline V gene, CDR1 is SEHNR and CDR2 is FQNEAQ (reference sequence). The CDR3 loop reads CASTGGSSPTYNEQFF. Written as DNA, the CDR3 is TGTGCCAGCACAGGGGGCTCCAGCCCGACCTACAATGAGCAGTTCTTC.

This sequence joins TRBV6-1 and TRBJ1-2; TRBD1 agrees at 7 bases. The length of the CDR3 is 13 residues. The V gene end was trimmed by 5 bases and the J gene end by 4 bases; junction bases not matched to a gene: 4. CDR1 MNHNS and CDR2 SASEGT come from the germline V gene. The CDR3 region is CASSYHRGYGYTF. The CDR3 nucleotides read TGTGCCAGCAGTTATCACAGGGGCTATGGCTACACCTTC.

V is TRBV5-1 and J is TRBJ2-3; D possibly corresponds to TRBD2 (6 bases). The CDR3 is made up of 15 amino acids. V lost 2 bases, J lost 2 bases, and 12 bases lay in between. The germline V gene encodes CDR1 SGHRS and CDR2 YFSETQ. CDR3 sequence reads: CASSFYGLTTDTQYF. CDR3 bases: TGCGCCAGCAGCTTCTACGGACTAACCACAGATACGCAGTATTTT.

The chain has TRBV9 and TRBJ1-1; D ambiguous. This CDR3 has 18 residues. Germline V lookup: CDR1 SGDLS, CDR2 YYNGEE. V was shortened by 0 bases and J by 0 bases, with 18 bases between the two germline ends. CDR3 DNA sequence: TGTGCCAGCAGCGTAGGAACCCCGACGGGAGCTTTGAACACTGAAGCTTTCTTT. It specifies CASSVGTPTGALNTEAFF.

This chain joins TRBV27 and TRBJ1-2; 9 bases agree with TRBD1. Germline V gene sequence: CDR1 MNHEY, CDR2 SMNVEV (reference sequence). The CDR3 is 14 residues long. V lost 6 bases, J lost 8 bases, and 10 bases stayed unmatched. The DNA of the CDR3 is TGTGCCAGCAGAACCTTACAGGGGGCGCGCGGCTACACCTTC. Its translation is CASRTLQGARGYTF.

The chain links TRBV28 to TRBJ2-1, with 11 bases fitting TRBD1. The V gene end was trimmed by 8 bases and the J gene end by 7 bases; junction bases not matched to a gene: 10. The CDR3 runs to 15 residues. Germline V CDR1 and CDR2: MDHEN, SYDVKM. Here the CDR3 DNA reads TGTGCCAGCTCTGGGACAGGGGGTGATAGTAATGAGCAGTTCTTC. This sequence encodes CASSGTGGDSNEQFF.

This clone was detected only once. V gene TRBV13 combines with J gene TRBJ1-2; D possibly corresponds to TRBD1 (6 bases). The ends were cut back, 2 bases at V and 4 bases at J, with 14 bases in the middle. The CDR3 is made up of 15 amino acids. The germline V gene has CDR1 PRHDT and CDR2 FYEKMQ (reference sequence). This CDR3 is CASSLSRQVIYGYTF. The CDR3 DNA reads TGTGCCAGCAGCTTATCCCGACAGGTTATCTATGGCTACACCTTC.

The gene calls are TRBV5-4 and TRBJ1-1; D perhaps matches TRBD1 (6 bases). CDR1 is SGHNT and CDR2 is YYREEE in the germline V gene (reference sequence). CDR3 size: 14 residues. The V gene lost 0 bases and the J gene lost 8 bases, with 14 bases spanning the gap. As DNA, the CDR3 is TGTGCCAGCAGCTTGGGGACAGCTACGGAGGAAGCTTTCTTT. Residues: CASSLGTATEEAFF. Using reference TRBV5-4 and TRBJ1-1 for the parts outside the CDR3, the full variable domain is ETGVTQSPTHLIKTRGQQVTLRCSSQSGHNTVSWYQQALGQGPQFIFQYYREEENGRGNFPPRFSGLQFPNYSSELNVNALELDDSALYLCASSLGTATEEAFFGQGTRLTVV.

This clone was recorded once. CDR3 nucleotides: TGTGCCAGCAGTTCCCGGGACAGGGGGATCGATGAGCAGTTCTTC. Translation: CASSSRDRGIDEQFF. The chain recombines TRBV27 with TRBJ2-1; 11 bases line up with TRBD1. The CDR3 extends over 15 amino acids. Trimming cost V 4 bases and J 8 bases; bases outside gene matches: 7. Germline CDR1 and CDR2: MNHEY and SMNVEV (reference sequence).